Sequencing of this TCR beta chain was carried out in a study of shared clonotypes between healthy human individuals. The naive CD8 fraction comprised CD45RO-negative cells positively selected for CCR7 and excluded terminally differentiated effector memory CD45RA+ cells. This CDR3 has 14 amino acids. Looked up from germline, CDR1 is MNHNS and CDR2 is SASEGT. The ends lost 6 bases at V and 5 bases at J; junction bases unmatched: 8. The repertoire was sequenced with immunoSEQ multiplex PCR; TCRdb's copy has only in-frame clones and lacks some. The sample lists over 2,000,000 clones, approximately 92% occurring once.

The source of this sequence is a young man in good health. Some clones in this sample may be carry-over from other donors' samples. The sample was naive CD8+ T cells from PBMCs. This chain links TRBV6-1 with TRBJ1-2; 8 bases line up with TRBD1. The CDR3 loop reads CASRLPGQVYGYTF. CDR3 bases: TGTGCCAGCAGGTTACCGGGACAGGTTTATGGCTACACCTTC.